This is a list of T cell receptor beta chains from one sample in a study of spatial heterogeneity in lung cancer. Each CDR3 protein is one row after TCRdb ran MiXCR on the 5' RACE reads. Of about 18,000 distinct CDR3 sequences listed, more than 6.5% are singletons. Source: lung tumor tissue, taken at surgery. The source is a male donor with early-stage non-small cell lung cancer. CDR3s include the opening cysteine and the closing phenylalanine or tryptophan. Each record gives: J gene, V gene, CDR3 length, D gene, clone size, CDR3 DNA, CDR3 protein. The D gene is left open where the match is weak. Clone size is shown for a subset of rows, as once, few, many or a class of expanded clone.

j_gene: TRBJ2-2
v_gene: TRBV24-1
len: 15
d_gene: -
abundance: many
CDR3nt: TGTGCCACCAGTAAACCGGGACAGAACACCGGGGAGCTGTTTTTT
CDR3aa: CATSKPGQNTGELFF

j_gene: TRBJ1-4
v_gene: TRBV2
len: 15
d_gene: TRBD1
abundance: many
CDR3nt: TGTGCCAGCAGCGAGACCGGGACAGGAAATGAAAAACTGTTTTTT
CDR3aa: CASSETGTGNEKLFF

j_gene: TRBJ2-1
v_gene: TRBV20-1
len: 16
d_gene: TRBD2
abundance: -
CDR3nt: TGCAGTGCTAGGCCTAGCGGGGGGATCCTCTTTAATGAGCAGTTCTTC
CDR3aa: CSARPSGGILFNEQFF

j_gene: TRBJ1-4
v_gene: TRBV7-2
len: 14
d_gene: -
abundance: many
CDR3nt: TGTGCCAGCAGCTTAGCAGGGAGGAGGGGAAAACTGTTTTTT
CDR3aa: CASSLAGRRGKLFF

j_gene: TRBJ2-5
v_gene: TRBV29-1
len: 15
d_gene: TRBD1
abundance: many
CDR3nt: TGCAGCGTTGACAGACAGGGGGCTTATCAGGAGACCCAGTACTTC
CDR3aa: CSVDRQGAYQETQYF

j_gene: TRBJ2-7
v_gene: TRBV7-9
len: 16
d_gene: TRBD1
abundance: -
CDR3nt: TGTGCCAGCAGCTTATACCCGGGACAGGCCTTAAACGAGCAGTACTTC
CDR3aa: CASSLYPGQALNEQYF

j_gene: TRBJ2-1
v_gene: TRBV5-1
len: 14
d_gene: TRBD1
abundance: few
CDR3nt: TGCGCCAGCAGCCTGGACAGGGGAGGCAATGAGCAGTTCTTC
CDR3aa: CASSLDRGGNEQFF

j_gene: TRBJ1-6
v_gene: TRBV7-8
len: 14
d_gene: -
abundance: many
CDR3nt: TGTGCCAGCAGCTTAGATTACTATAATTCACCCCTCCACTTT
CDR3aa: CASSLDYYNSPLHF

j_gene: TRBJ2-7
v_gene: TRBV3-1
len: 15
d_gene: -
abundance: -
CDR3nt: TGTGCCAGCAGCCGGAGAGGTGCGCTACCCTACGAGCAGTACTTC
CDR3aa: CASSRRGALPYEQYF

j_gene: TRBJ1-2
v_gene: TRBV5-6
len: 14
d_gene: -
abundance: many
CDR3nt: TGTGCCAGCAGCTGGGATAGAGAATCCTATGGCTACACCTTC
CDR3aa: CASSWDRESYGYTF

j_gene: TRBJ2-1
v_gene: TRBV7-2
len: 16
d_gene: TRBD2
abundance: -
CDR3nt: TGTGCCAGCAGCCATACTAGCGGGGGGGGCTACAATGAGCAGTTCTTC
CDR3aa: CASSHTSGGGYNEQFF

j_gene: TRBJ1-5
v_gene: TRBV19
len: 14
d_gene: TRBD1
abundance: many
CDR3nt: TGTGCCAGTAGGCGGGACAGGGGGATTCAGCCCCAGCATTTT
CDR3aa: CASRRDRGIQPQHF

j_gene: TRBJ2-7
v_gene: TRBV7-2
len: 15
d_gene: -
abundance: many
CDR3nt: TGTGCCAGCAGCTTAGCGGGGGGTCCCTCCTACGAGCAGTACTTC
CDR3aa: CASSLAGGPSYEQYF

j_gene: TRBJ2-2
v_gene: TRBV7-6
len: 17
d_gene: -
abundance: -
CDR3nt: TGTGCCAGCAGCTTAAGGGGTCCCCAGACCTTCACCGGGGAGCTGTTTTTT
CDR3aa: CASSLRGPQTFTGELFF

j_gene: TRBJ1-2
v_gene: TRBV20-1
len: 12
d_gene: -
abundance: medium-sized
CDR3nt: TGCAGTGCTAGAGACAGGGGATCCGGCTACACCTTC
CDR3aa: CSARDRGSGYTF

j_gene: TRBJ2-2
v_gene: TRBV10-3
len: 14
d_gene: -
abundance: few
CDR3nt: TGTGCCATCCGTGCCGCAGTAAACACCGGGGAGCTGTTTTTT
CDR3aa: CAIRAAVNTGELFF

j_gene: TRBJ1-4
v_gene: TRBV7-9
len: 16
d_gene: TRBD1
abundance: many
CDR3nt: TGTGCCAGCAGCCAGGACAGGGGGCGTCATAATGAAAAACTGTTTTTT
CDR3aa: CASSQDRGRHNEKLFF

j_gene: TRBJ1-5
v_gene: TRBV5-1
len: 15
d_gene: TRBD1
abundance: medium-sized
CDR3nt: TGCGCCAGCAGCTTGGGACAGGGGATGAATCAGCCCCAGCATTTT
CDR3aa: CASSLGQGMNQPQHF

j_gene: TRBJ1-2
v_gene: TRBV7-9
len: 14
d_gene: -
abundance: many
CDR3nt: TGTGCCAGCAGCTTCGGACCGGGCGGGACTGGCTACACCTTC
CDR3aa: CASSFGPGGTGYTF

j_gene: TRBJ2-5
v_gene: TRBV7-2
len: 18
d_gene: TRBD2
abundance: -
CDR3nt: TGTGCCAGCAGCCGACCCCCTGGGGGGGGGATTACGGGAGAGACCCAGTACTTC
CDR3aa: CASSRPPGGGITGETQYF

j_gene: TRBJ1-6
v_gene: TRBV27
len: 14
d_gene: -
abundance: many
CDR3nt: TGTGCCAGCAGTTTAACCAGGGGAGATTCACCCCTCCACTTT
CDR3aa: CASSLTRGDSPLHF

j_gene: TRBJ1-1
v_gene: TRBV27
len: 13
d_gene: -
abundance: many
CDR3nt: TGTGCCAGCAGTTTAAATGGGAGGACTGAAGCTTTCTTT
CDR3aa: CASSLNGRTEAFF

j_gene: TRBJ2-5
v_gene: TRBV28
len: 11
d_gene: -
abundance: -
CDR3nt: TGTGCCAGCAGTGTTAGAGAGACCCAGTACTTC
CDR3aa: CASSVRETQYF

j_gene: TRBJ1-5
v_gene: TRBV18
len: 13
d_gene: -
abundance: many
CDR3nt: TGTGCCAGCTCACCTGGACAAGATCAGCCCCAGCATTTT
CDR3aa: CASSPGQDQPQHF

j_gene: TRBJ2-7
v_gene: TRBV11-2
len: 13
d_gene: -
abundance: few
CDR3nt: TGTGCCAGCAGCTTAGGGGACATGTACGAGCAGTACTTC
CDR3aa: CASSLGDMYEQYF

j_gene: TRBJ2-5
v_gene: TRBV6-6
len: 12
d_gene: -
abundance: few
CDR3nt: TGTGCCAGCAGTTACCCCTATGAGACCCAGTACTTC
CDR3aa: CASSYPYETQYF

j_gene: TRBJ1-4
v_gene: TRBV30
len: 13
d_gene: TRBD1
abundance: -
CDR3nt: TGTGCCTCCACAGGGGTGGGGGGGGAAAAACTGTTTTTT
CDR3aa: CASTGVGGEKLFF

j_gene: TRBJ1-3
v_gene: TRBV5-1
len: 14
d_gene: -
abundance: many
CDR3nt: TGCGCCAGCAGCGAGCTTGCTCGGGGGAACACCATATATTTT
CDR3aa: CASSELARGNTIYF

j_gene: TRBJ2-5
v_gene: TRBV28
len: 14
d_gene: -
abundance: many
CDR3nt: TGTGCCAGCAGTTTACCCCAAAGGGGAGAGACCCAGTACTTC
CDR3aa: CASSLPQRGETQYF

j_gene: TRBJ1-2
v_gene: TRBV28
len: 12
d_gene: -
abundance: many
CDR3nt: TGTGCCAGCACGAGGGTTAACTATGGCTACACCTTC
CDR3aa: CASTRVNYGYTF

j_gene: TRBJ2-7
v_gene: TRBV20-1
len: 12
d_gene: TRBD1
abundance: -
CDR3nt: TGCAGTGCTACGGGACAGGGCTACGAGCAGTACTTC
CDR3aa: CSATGQGYEQYF

j_gene: TRBJ1-6
v_gene: TRBV12-3/TRBV12-4
len: 15
d_gene: TRBD1
abundance: -
CDR3nt: TGTGCCAGCAGCCGCAGGGGGAGTAGTAATTCACCCCTCCACTTT
CDR3aa: CASSRRGSSNSPLHF

j_gene: TRBJ1-5
v_gene: TRBV5-6
len: 14
d_gene: TRBD1
abundance: many
CDR3nt: TGTGCCAGCAGCCATGGACAGGGATATCAGCCCCAGCATTTT
CDR3aa: CASSHGQGYQPQHF

j_gene: TRBJ2-7
v_gene: TRBV20-1
len: 12
d_gene: -
abundance: few
CDR3nt: TGCAGTGCGAGGGGAGTTAACTACGAGCAGTACTTC
CDR3aa: CSARGVNYEQYF

j_gene: TRBJ2-1
v_gene: TRBV12-3/TRBV12-4
len: 13
d_gene: TRBD2
abundance: -
CDR3nt: TGTGCCAGCAGCTCACGGGGGGGTAATGAGCAGTTCTTC
CDR3aa: CASSSRGGNEQFF

j_gene: TRBJ1-2
v_gene: TRBV9
len: 15
d_gene: -
abundance: many
CDR3nt: TGTGCCAGCAGCCGGAGGGGGACTCTGGCGGATGGCTACACCTTC
CDR3aa: CASSRRGTLADGYTF

j_gene: TRBJ2-3
v_gene: TRBV9
len: 14
d_gene: -
abundance: -
CDR3nt: TGTGCCAGCAGCGTAACAGCGACCACAGATACGCAGTATTTT
CDR3aa: CASSVTATTDTQYF

j_gene: TRBJ1-5
v_gene: TRBV19
len: 15
d_gene: -
abundance: many
CDR3nt: TGTGCCAGTAGTACGGGGAAAAGGGGCAATCAGCCCCAGCATTTT
CDR3aa: CASSTGKRGNQPQHF

j_gene: TRBJ2-7
v_gene: TRBV11-2
len: 13
d_gene: TRBD1
abundance: many
CDR3nt: TGTGCCAGCTCGGGGACAGTATCCTACGAGCAGTACTTC
CDR3aa: CASSGTVSYEQYF

j_gene: TRBJ1-5
v_gene: TRBV5-4
len: 11
d_gene: -
abundance: few
CDR3nt: TGTGCCAGCAGCTTCTATCAGCCCCAGCATTTT
CDR3aa: CASSFYQPQHF

j_gene: TRBJ1-5
v_gene: TRBV28
len: 17
d_gene: TRBD1
abundance: medium-sized
CDR3nt: TGTGCCAGCCATAGGGACAGGGGTCCGTATAGCAATCAGCCCCAGCATTTT
CDR3aa: CASHRDRGPYSNQPQHF

j_gene: TRBJ2-5
v_gene: TRBV2
len: 18
d_gene: -
abundance: many
CDR3nt: TGTGCCAGCAGTGAAAAAAGTCCGAGACCAGGGGTACAAGAGACCCAGTACTTC
CDR3aa: CASSEKSPRPGVQETQYF

j_gene: TRBJ2-2
v_gene: TRBV28
len: 15
d_gene: TRBD2
abundance: few
CDR3nt: TGTGCCAGCAAAGAAGCGGGGGGGAACACCGGGGAGCTGTTTTTT
CDR3aa: CASKEAGGNTGELFF

j_gene: TRBJ2-1
v_gene: TRBV4-2
len: 14
d_gene: TRBD1
abundance: few
CDR3nt: TGTGCCAGCAGCCAAGGACAAGGGGGCGTTGAGCAGTTCTTC
CDR3aa: CASSQGQGGVEQFF

j_gene: TRBJ2-5
v_gene: TRBV7-7
len: 14
d_gene: TRBD1
abundance: -
CDR3nt: TGTGCTAGCAGCTTAGACAGGGGAGGAGAGACCCAGTACTTC
CDR3aa: CASSLDRGGETQYF

j_gene: TRBJ2-2
v_gene: TRBV10-3
len: 13
d_gene: TRBD1
abundance: many
CDR3nt: TGTGCCATCAGTGGACAGGGGGCCGGGGAGCTGTTTTTT
CDR3aa: CAISGQGAGELFF

j_gene: TRBJ1-1
v_gene: TRBV6-6
len: 10
d_gene: -
abundance: medium-sized
CDR3nt: TGTGCCAGCAGTGACAGGGAAGCTTTCTTT
CDR3aa: CASSDREAFF

j_gene: TRBJ2-7
v_gene: TRBV7-2
len: 13
d_gene: -
abundance: medium-sized
CDR3nt: TGTGCCAGCAGCTCCGTGACAGCCTACGAGCAGTACTTC
CDR3aa: CASSSVTAYEQYF

j_gene: TRBJ2-2
v_gene: TRBV7-2
len: 16
d_gene: TRBD2
abundance: many
CDR3nt: TGTGCCAGCAGCGCTCGCGGGGGAGCGAACACCGGGGAGCTGTTTTTT
CDR3aa: CASSARGGANTGELFF

j_gene: TRBJ1-1
v_gene: TRBV7-8
len: 15
d_gene: -
abundance: hyperexpanded
CDR3nt: TGTGCCAGCAGCTTAGCCGGCAGCTTGAACACTGAAGCTTTCTTT
CDR3aa: CASSLAGSLNTEAFF

j_gene: TRBJ2-3
v_gene: TRBV4-3
len: 17
d_gene: TRBD2
abundance: many
CDR3nt: TGCGCCAGCAGCCAAGATCGAGCGGGGAGTTACACAGATACGCAGTATTTT
CDR3aa: CASSQDRAGSYTDTQYF

j_gene: TRBJ1-2
v_gene: TRBV14
len: 14
d_gene: -
abundance: -
CDR3nt: TGTGGCAGCAGCCAATTACGGTCTAACTATGGCTACACCTTC
CDR3aa: CGSSQLRSNYGYTF

j_gene: TRBJ2-7
v_gene: TRBV28
len: 16
d_gene: TRBD1
abundance: few
CDR3nt: TGTGCCAGCAGTTCCGGGACAGGGTTTTCGCAGTACGAGCAGTACTTC
CDR3aa: CASSSGTGFSQYEQYF

j_gene: TRBJ1-4
v_gene: TRBV12-3/TRBV12-4
len: 12
d_gene: -
abundance: many
CDR3nt: TGTGCCAGCAGGTTAGGGCTGGAAAAACTGTTTTTT
CDR3aa: CASRLGLEKLFF

j_gene: TRBJ1-4
v_gene: TRBV7-9
len: 15
d_gene: -
abundance: many
CDR3nt: TGTGCCAGCAGCCCTACTAGCGTACTTAATGAAAAACTGTTTTTT
CDR3aa: CASSPTSVLNEKLFF

j_gene: TRBJ1-4
v_gene: TRBV5-4
len: 16
d_gene: -
abundance: many
CDR3nt: TGTGCCAGCAGCCATGGATCGGGACCGCGAGAAGAAAAACTGTTTTTT
CDR3aa: CASSHGSGPREEKLFF

j_gene: TRBJ2-3
v_gene: TRBV19
len: 16
d_gene: TRBD1
abundance: -
CDR3nt: TGTGCCAGTAGTATTTCCCCAGGACAGGGGGCAGATACGCAGTATTTT
CDR3aa: CASSISPGQGADTQYF

j_gene: TRBJ1-5
v_gene: TRBV30
len: 15
d_gene: -
abundance: -
CDR3nt: TGTGCCTGGAGTGTTTTATGGGGACGCAATCAGCCCCAGCATTTT
CDR3aa: CAWSVLWGRNQPQHF

j_gene: TRBJ2-6
v_gene: TRBV4-2
len: 19
d_gene: -
abundance: large
CDR3nt: TGTGCCAGCAGCCAAGAGAGCGGAGGGGGCCTCTCTGGGGCCAACGTCCTGACTTTC
CDR3aa: CASSQESGGGLSGANVLTF